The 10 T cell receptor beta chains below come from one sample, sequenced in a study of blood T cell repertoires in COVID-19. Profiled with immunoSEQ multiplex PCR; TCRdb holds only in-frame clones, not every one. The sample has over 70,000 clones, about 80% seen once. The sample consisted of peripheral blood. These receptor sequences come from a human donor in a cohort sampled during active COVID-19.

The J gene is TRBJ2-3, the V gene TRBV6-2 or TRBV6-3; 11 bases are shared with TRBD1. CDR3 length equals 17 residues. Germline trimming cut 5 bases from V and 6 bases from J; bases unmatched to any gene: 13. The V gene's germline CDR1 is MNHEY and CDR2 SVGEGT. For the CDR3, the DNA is TGTGCCAGCAGTAGCGGACAGGGGGCACTTATTACGGATACGCAGTATTTT. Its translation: CASSSGQGALITDTQYF.

The CDR3 bases are TGTGCCAGCAGCGTGGGGACTAGCGGCCAAGAGACCCAGTACTTC. Its protein product is CASSVGTSGQETQYF. This chain links TRBV9 with TRBJ2-5; the match to TRBD2 covers 11 bases. The length of the CDR3 is 15 residues. Germline V CDR1 and CDR2: SGDLS, YYNGEE. After removal of 2 bases from V and 1 base from J, the junction contained 1 base not matched to a gene. Based on the CDR3 plus reference TRBV9 and TRBJ2-5, the full variable domain is DSGVTQTPKHLITATGQRVTLRCSPRSGDLSVYWYQQSLDQGLQFLIQYYNGEERAKGNILERFSAQQFPDLHSELNLSSLELGDSALYFCASSVGTSGQETQYFGPGTRLLVL.

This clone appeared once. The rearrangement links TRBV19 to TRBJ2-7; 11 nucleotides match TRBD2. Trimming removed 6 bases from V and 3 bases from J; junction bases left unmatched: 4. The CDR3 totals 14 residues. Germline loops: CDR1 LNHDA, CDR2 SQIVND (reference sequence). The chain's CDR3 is CASRTTSGSYEQYF. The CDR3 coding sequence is TGTGCCAGTAGAACAACTAGCGGGAGCTACGAGCAGTACTTC.

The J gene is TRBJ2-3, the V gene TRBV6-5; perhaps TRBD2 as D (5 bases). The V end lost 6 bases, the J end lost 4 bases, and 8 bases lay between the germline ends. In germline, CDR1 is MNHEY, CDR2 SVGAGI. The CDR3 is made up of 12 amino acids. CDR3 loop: CASRAAADTQYF. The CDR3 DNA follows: TGTGCCAGCAGAGCAGCGGCAGATACGCAGTATTTT.

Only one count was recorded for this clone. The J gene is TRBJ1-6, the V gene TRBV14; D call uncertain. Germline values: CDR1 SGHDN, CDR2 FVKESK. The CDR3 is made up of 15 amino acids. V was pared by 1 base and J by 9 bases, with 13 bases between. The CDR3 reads CASSQVARSGSPLHF. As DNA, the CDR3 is TGTGCCAGCAGCCAAGTTGCTCGGTCCGGTTCACCCCTCCACTTT.

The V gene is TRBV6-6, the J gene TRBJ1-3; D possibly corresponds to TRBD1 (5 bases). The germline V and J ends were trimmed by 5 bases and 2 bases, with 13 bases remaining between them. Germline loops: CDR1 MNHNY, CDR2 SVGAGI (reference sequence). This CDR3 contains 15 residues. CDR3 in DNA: TGTGCCAGCAGTCCCCGGGGGAACACTGGAAACACCATATATTTT. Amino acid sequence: CASSPRGNTGNTIYF.

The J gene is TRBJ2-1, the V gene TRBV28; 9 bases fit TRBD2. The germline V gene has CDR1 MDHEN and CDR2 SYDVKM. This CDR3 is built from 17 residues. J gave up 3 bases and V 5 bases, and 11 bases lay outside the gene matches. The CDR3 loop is CASSPLGGAGGYNEQFF. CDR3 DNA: TGTGCCAGCAGTCCGCTTGGTGGAGCGGGAGGCTACAATGAGCAGTTCTTC.

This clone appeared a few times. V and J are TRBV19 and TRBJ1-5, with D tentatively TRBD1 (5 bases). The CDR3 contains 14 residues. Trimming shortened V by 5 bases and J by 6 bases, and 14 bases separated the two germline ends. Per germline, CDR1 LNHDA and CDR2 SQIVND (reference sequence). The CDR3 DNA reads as TGTGCCAGTAGTGGACGGGGGGAGCCTCAGCCCCAGCATTTT. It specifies CASSGRGEPQPQHF.

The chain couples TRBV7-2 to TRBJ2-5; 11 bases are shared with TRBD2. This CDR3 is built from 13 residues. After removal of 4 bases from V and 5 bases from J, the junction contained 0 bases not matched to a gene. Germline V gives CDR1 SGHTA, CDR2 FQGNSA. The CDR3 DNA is TGTGCCAGCAGCTCTAGCGGGAGGGAGACCCAGTACTTC. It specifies CASSSSGRETQYF. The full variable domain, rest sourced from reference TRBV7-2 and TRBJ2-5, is GAGVSQSPSNKVTEKGKDVELRCDPISGHTALYWYRQSLGQGLEFLIYFQGNSAPDKSGLPSDRFSAERTGGSVSTLTIQRTQQEDSAVYLCASSSSGRETQYFGPGTRLLVL.

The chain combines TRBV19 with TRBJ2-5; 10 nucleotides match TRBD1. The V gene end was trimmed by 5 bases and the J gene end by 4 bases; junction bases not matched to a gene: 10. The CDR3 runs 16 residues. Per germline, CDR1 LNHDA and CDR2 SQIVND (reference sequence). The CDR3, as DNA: TGTGCCAGTAGTCCTCTGACAGGGGGCGCGTTAGAGACCCAGTACTTC. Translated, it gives CASSPLTGGALETQYF.